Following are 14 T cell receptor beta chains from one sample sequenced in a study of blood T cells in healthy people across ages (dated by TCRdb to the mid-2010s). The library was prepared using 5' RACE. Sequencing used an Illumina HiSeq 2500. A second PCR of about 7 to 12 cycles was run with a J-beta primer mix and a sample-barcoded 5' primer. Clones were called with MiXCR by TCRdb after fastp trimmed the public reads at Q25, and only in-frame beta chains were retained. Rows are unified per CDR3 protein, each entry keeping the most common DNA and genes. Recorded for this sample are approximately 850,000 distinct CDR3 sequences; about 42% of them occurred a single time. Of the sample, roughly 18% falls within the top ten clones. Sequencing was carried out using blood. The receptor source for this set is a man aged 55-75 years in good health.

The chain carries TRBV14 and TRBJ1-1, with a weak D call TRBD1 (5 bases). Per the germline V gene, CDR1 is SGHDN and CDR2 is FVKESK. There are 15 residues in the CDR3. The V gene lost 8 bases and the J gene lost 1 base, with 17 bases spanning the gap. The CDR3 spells CASGRRGVKNTEAFF. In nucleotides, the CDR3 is TGTGCCAGCGGCCGTAGAGGGGTTAAGAACACTGAAGCTTTCTTT.

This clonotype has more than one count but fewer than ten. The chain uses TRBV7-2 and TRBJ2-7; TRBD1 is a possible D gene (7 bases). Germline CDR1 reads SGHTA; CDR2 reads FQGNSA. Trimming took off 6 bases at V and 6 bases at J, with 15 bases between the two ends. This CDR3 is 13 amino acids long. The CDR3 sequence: CASRGGGDSEQYF. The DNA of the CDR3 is TGTGCCAGCAGGGGAGGAGGGGACAGCGAGCAGTACTTC.

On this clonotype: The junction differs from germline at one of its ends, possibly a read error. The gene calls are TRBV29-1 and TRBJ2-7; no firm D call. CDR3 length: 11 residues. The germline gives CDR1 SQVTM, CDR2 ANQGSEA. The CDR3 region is CGVERQREQYF. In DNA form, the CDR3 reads TGCGGCGTTGAAAGGCAGCGCGAGCAGTACTTC.

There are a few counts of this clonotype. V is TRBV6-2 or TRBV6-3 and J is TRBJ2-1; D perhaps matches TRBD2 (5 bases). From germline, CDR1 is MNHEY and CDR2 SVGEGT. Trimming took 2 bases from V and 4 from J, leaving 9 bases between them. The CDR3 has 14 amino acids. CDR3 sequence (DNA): TGTGCCAGCAGTTACAGCGGTGGGTACAATGAGCAGTTCTTC. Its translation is CASSYSGGYNEQFF.

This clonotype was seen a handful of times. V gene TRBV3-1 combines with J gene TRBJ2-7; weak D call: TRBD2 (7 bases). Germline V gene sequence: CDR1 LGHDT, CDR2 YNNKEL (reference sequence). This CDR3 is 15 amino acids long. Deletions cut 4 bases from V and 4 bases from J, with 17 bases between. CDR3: CASSLSSGDKYEQYF. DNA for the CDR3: TGTGCCAGCAGCCTTTCCAGCGGGGACAAATACGAGCAGTACTTC.

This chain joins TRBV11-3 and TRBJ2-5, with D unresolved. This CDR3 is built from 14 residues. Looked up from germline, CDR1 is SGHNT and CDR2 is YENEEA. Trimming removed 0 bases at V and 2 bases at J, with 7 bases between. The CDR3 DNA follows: TGTGCCAGCAGCTTAGATGGTCCGCAAGAGACCCAGTACTTC. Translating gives CASSLDGPQETQYF.

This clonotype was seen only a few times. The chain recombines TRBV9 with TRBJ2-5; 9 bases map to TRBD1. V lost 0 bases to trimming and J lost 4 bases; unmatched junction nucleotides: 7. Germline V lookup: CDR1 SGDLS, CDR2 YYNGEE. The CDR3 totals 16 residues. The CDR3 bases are TGTGCCAGCAGCGTAGGGGGCGGGACAGGGTTAGAGACCCAGTACTTC. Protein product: CASSVGGGTGLETQYF. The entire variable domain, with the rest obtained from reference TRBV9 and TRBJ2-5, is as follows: DSGVTQTPKHLITATGQRVTLRCSPRSGDLSVYWYQQSLDQGLQFLIQYYNGEERAKGNILERFSAQQFPDLHSELNLSSLELGDSALYFCASSVGGGTGLETQYFGPGTRLLVL.

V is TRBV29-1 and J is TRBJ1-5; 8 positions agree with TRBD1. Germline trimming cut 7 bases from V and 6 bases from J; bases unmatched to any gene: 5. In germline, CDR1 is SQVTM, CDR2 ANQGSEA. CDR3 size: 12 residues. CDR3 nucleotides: TGCAGCGCTTGTGACAGGGGTCAGCCCCAGCATTTT. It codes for CSACDRGQPQHF. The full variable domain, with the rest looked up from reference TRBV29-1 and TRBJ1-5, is SAVISQKPSRDICQRGTSLTIQCQVDSQVTMMFWYRQQPGQSLTLIATANQGSEATYESGFVIDKFPISRPNLTFSTLTVSNMSPEDSSIYLCSACDRGQPQHFGDGTRLSIL.

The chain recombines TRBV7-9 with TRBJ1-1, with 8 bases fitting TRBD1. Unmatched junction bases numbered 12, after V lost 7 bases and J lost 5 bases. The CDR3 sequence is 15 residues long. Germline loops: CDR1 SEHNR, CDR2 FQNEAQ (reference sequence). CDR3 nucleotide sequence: TGTGCCAGCAATAGACCCGACAGGGGTGAGACTGAAGCTTTCTTT. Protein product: CASNRPDRGETEAFF.

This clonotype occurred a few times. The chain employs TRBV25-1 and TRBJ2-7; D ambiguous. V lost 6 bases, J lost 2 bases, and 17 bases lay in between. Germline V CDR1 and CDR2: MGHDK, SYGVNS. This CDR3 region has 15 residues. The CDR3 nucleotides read TGTGCCAGCAGCCCCAACTACGGTCTCACCTACGAGCAGTACTTC. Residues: CASSPNYGLTYEQYF.

CDR3: CALLVGRGRNEQFF. CDR3 nucleotides: TGTGCCCTCCTAGTCGGGCGGGGGCGGAATGAGCAGTTCTTC. V usage is TRBV30 and J usage is TRBJ2-1, with a tentative D call TRBD2 (7 bases). The V and J ends lost 8 bases and 7 bases respectively, with 21 bases between them. Germline CDR1 reads GTSNPN; CDR2 reads SVGIG (reference sequence). CDR3 length: 14 amino acids.

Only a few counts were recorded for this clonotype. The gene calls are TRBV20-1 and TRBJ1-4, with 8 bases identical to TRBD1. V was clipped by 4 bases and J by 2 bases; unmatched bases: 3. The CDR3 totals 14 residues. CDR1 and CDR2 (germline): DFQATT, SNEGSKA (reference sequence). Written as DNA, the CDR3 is TGCAGTGCTAAAAGACAGGGGACTAATGAAAAACTGTTTTTT. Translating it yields CSAKRQGTNEKLFF.

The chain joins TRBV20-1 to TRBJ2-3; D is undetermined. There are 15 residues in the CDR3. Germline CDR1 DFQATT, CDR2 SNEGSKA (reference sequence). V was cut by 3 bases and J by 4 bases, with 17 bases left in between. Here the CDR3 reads CSASPGVKNPDTQYF. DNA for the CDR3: TGCAGTGCTAGCCCCGGCGTCAAGAACCCAGATACGCAGTATTTT.

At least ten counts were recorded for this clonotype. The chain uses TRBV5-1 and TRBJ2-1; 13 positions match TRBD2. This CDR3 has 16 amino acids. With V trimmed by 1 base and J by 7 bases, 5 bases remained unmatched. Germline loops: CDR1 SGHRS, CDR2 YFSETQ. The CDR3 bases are TGCGCCAGCAGCTTGACGACTAGCGGGGGGTGGAATGAGCAGTTCTTC. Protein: CASSLTTSGGWNEQFF.